This entry lists 20 T cell receptor beta chains sequenced from one sample in a study of OX40 agonist ivuxolimab in advanced cancers. Clones were read by immunoSEQ multiplex PCR, and TCRdb kept only the in-frame ones, dropping some. The sample records approximately 66,000 clones, roughly nine tenths being singletons. The material sequenced was CD4+ or CD8+ T cells sorted from blood, taken in a trial of the OX40 agonist ivuxolimab. The receptors were sampled from an adult with an advanced solid tumor such as melanoma, head and neck, liver or kidney cancer.

The chain uses TRBV4-3 and TRBJ1-1; D gene ambiguous. Germline-derived CDR1 and CDR2 are LGHNA and YSLEER. The CDR3 totals 13 residues. V was trimmed by 0 bases and J by 11 bases, leaving 13 bases between them. In DNA, the CDR3 is TGCGCCAGCAGCCAAGAAGGTAACCCGGAGGCTTTCTTT. This codes for CASSQEGNPEAFF.

This chain links TRBV29-1 with TRBJ2-3; D is uncertain. CDR1 and CDR2 from the germline V gene are SQVTM and ANQGSEA. This CDR3 has 11 residues. Trimming pared 3 bases from V and 5 bases from J, leaving 6 bases between. The CDR3 protein is CSVEDVDTQYF. Here the CDR3 DNA reads TGCAGCGTTGAGGATGTAGATACGCAGTATTTT.

The chain recombines TRBV6-6 with TRBJ1-1; D remains ambiguous. This CDR3 contains 13 residues. Germline V gene sequence: CDR1 MNHNY, CDR2 SVGAGI (reference sequence). V was cut by 7 bases and J by 2 bases, with 11 bases left in between. The CDR3 bases are TGTGCCAGCACCCACATAGTTAACACTGAAGCTTTCTTT. It encodes CASTHIVNTEAFF.

The V and J genes are TRBV9 and TRBJ1-5, with 7 positions matching TRBD1. Germline-derived CDR1 and CDR2 are SGDLS and YYNGEE. Trimming removed 3 bases from V and 7 bases from J; junction bases left unmatched: 10. The CDR3 consists of 15 residues. The CDR3 nucleotides are TGTGCCAGCAGCGCTAGAAGCGACAGGGCACAGCCCCAGCATTTT. Residues: CASSARSDRAQPQHF.

This clone has just one count. A junction boundary mismatches the germline segment, possibly from a read error. V gene TRBV4-1 combines with J gene TRBJ1-1; D is unclear. Germline V gene data show CDR1 as MGHRA and CDR2 as YSYEKL. The CDR3 is made up of 11 amino acids. CDR3 bases: TGTGCCAGCAGCCAAGGAGGGCGAGCTTTCTTT. Residues: CASSQGGRAFF.

Points on this clone: With a much larger clone just one base away, this may be a read error. This chain links TRBV27 with TRBJ2-1, with no clear D. Per germline, CDR1 MNHEY and CDR2 SMNVEV (reference sequence). Trimming took off 5 bases at V and 0 bases at J, with 14 bases between the two ends. CDR3 size: 16 residues. Written as DNA, the CDR3 is TGTGCCAGCAGTAGGGCTGACGGAAGCTCCTACAATGAGCAGTTCTTC. As protein: CASSRADGSSYNEQFF.

The J gene is TRBJ2-3, the V gene TRBV30; D gene ambiguous. Germline V gene lookup returns CDR1 GTSNPN and CDR2 SVGIG (reference sequence). The CDR3 contains 17 residues. V was trimmed by 0 bases and J by 0 bases, leaving 16 bases between them. CDR3 sequence reads: CAWSVLVGLRSTDTQYF. The CDR3 nucleotides are TGTGCCTGGAGTGTACTTGTTGGGTTGAGGAGCACAGATACGCAGTATTTT. Based on the CDR3 plus reference TRBV30 and TRBJ2-3, the full variable domain is SQTIHQWPATLVQPVGSPLSLECTVEGTSNPNLYWYRQAAGRGLQLLFYSVGIGQISSEVPQNLSASRPQDRQFILSSKKLLLSDSGFYLCAWSVLVGLRSTDTQYFGPGTRLTVL.

The chain carries TRBV30 and TRBJ2-1; D gene uncertain. CDR3 length equals 11 residues. V was clipped by 4 bases and J by 7 bases, with 8 bases between them. CDR1 is GTSNPN and CDR2 is SVGIG in the germline V gene (reference sequence). DNA for the CDR3: TGTGCCTGGACCGCGGAGAATGAGCAGTTCTTC. Amino acid sequence: CAWTAENEQFF.

V gene TRBV9 combines with J gene TRBJ2-1; D gene ambiguous. Germline CDR1 reads SGDLS; CDR2 reads YYNGEE. Trimming took off 0 bases at V and 0 bases at J, with 7 bases between the two ends. The CDR3 has 15 amino acids. The CDR3 sequence is CASSVVDSSYNEQFF. CDR3 bases: TGTGCCAGCAGCGTAGTCGATTCCTCCTACAATGAGCAGTTCTTC.

The chain recombines TRBV5-5 with TRBJ2-7; 10 positions match TRBD1. The CDR3 has 14 residues. The V segment lost 3 bases and the J segment 3 bases; nucleotides outside the gene matches: 3. Looked up from germline, CDR1 is SGHKS and CDR2 is YYEKEE (reference sequence). CDR3 amino acids: CASSWRTGGYEQYF. CDR3 sequence (DNA): TGTGCCAGCAGCTGGAGGACAGGGGGCTACGAGCAGTACTTC.

The chain employs TRBV2 and TRBJ1-1; 7 nucleotides match TRBD1. Germline V gene data show CDR1 as SNHLY and CDR2 as FYNNEI. V shed 4 bases, J shed 4 bases, and the junction held 12 bases outside the gene matches. This CDR3 has 16 amino acids. The CDR3 DNA follows: TGTGCCAGCAGTGTTGGGCGACAGGGAGGAGGCACTGAAGCTTTCTTT. Translation gives CASSVGRQGGGTEAFF.

The genes are TRBV7-6 and TRBJ2-7, with TRBD2 matching over 7 bases. Per germline, CDR1 SGHVS and CDR2 FNYEAQ. The CDR3 spans 14 residues. The ends lost 1 base at V and 3 bases at J; junction bases unmatched: 3. The CDR3 reads CASSLGSGNYEQYF. CDR3 nucleotides: TGTGCCAGCAGCTTAGGCAGCGGGAACTACGAGCAGTACTTC. The full variable domain, completed using reference TRBV7-6 and TRBJ2-7, is GAGVSQSPRYKVTKRGQDVALRCDPISGHVSLYWYRQALGQGPEFLTYFNYEAQQDKSGLPNDRFSAERPEGSISTLTIQRTEQRDSAMYRCASSLGSGNYEQYFGPGTRLTVT.

This clone was picked up one time. J is TRBJ2-2 and V is TRBV7-9; D uncertain. V lost 5 bases to trimming and J lost 4 bases, with 17 bases between them. This CDR3 comprises 16 residues. In germline, CDR1 is SEHNR, CDR2 FQNEAQ (reference sequence). Here the CDR3 DNA reads TGTGCCAGCAGCCCACCGTGGGGTACGGGCACCGGGGAGCTGTTTTTT. This sequence encodes CASSPPWGTGTGELFF.

The V call is TRBV30, the J call TRBJ2-2; D call uncertain. The CDR3 has 14 residues. V was cut by 0 bases and J by 5 bases, with 10 bases left in between. CDR1 GTSNPN and CDR2 SVGIG come from the germline V gene (reference sequence). This CDR3 is CAWSVLKRTGELFF. As DNA, the CDR3 is TGTGCCTGGAGTGTACTAAAGAGGACCGGGGAGCTGTTTTTT.

This clone was seen only once. The CDR3 DNA is TGTGCCAGCAGCTTAAACGTGGGGGGTGAAGCTTTCTTT. Translation: CASSLNVGGEAFF. The rearrangement joins TRBV7-3 to TRBJ1-1; a possible D gene is TRBD1 (5 bases). In germline, CDR1 is SGHTA, CDR2 FQGTGA. This CDR3 contains 13 residues. Trimming stripped 1 base from V and 7 bases from J, with 10 bases between.

This clone was detected only once. V gene TRBV28 combines with J gene TRBJ2-5; D remains unclear. The tail of the sequence fits TRBJ2-7 better, so the J call may be wrong. The CDR3 totals 13 residues. Germline values: CDR1 MDHEN, CDR2 SYDVKM. The CDR3 loop is CASSSSIAYEQYF. CDR3 coding DNA: TGTGCCAGCAGTTCCTCCATCGCTTACGAGCAGTACTTC.

This clone was observed once. This chain connects TRBV15 to TRBJ2-7; 7 bases line up with TRBD1. Germline loops: CDR1 LNHNV, CDR2 YYDKDF (reference sequence). The CDR3 sequence is 20 residues long. V dropped 3 bases and J dropped 2; count of bases not matched to a gene: 22. The CDR3 DNA sequence: TGTGCCACCAGCAGCTTGCCCCTAATTAACAGGGGCCGAAATACCTACGAGCAGTACTTC. Protein sequence: CATSSLPLINRGRNTYEQYF.

The chain employs TRBV6-4 and TRBJ2-1; 9 bases map to TRBD2. V was clipped by 3 bases and J by 7 bases; unmatched bases: 7. CDR3 length equals 15 residues. Germline V gene sequence: CDR1 MRHNA, CDR2 SNTAGT. DNA of the CDR3: TGTGCCAGCAGTGAATCCAGCGGGGGGTCAAATGAGCAGTTCTTC. Translated: CASSESSGGSNEQFF.

The chain has TRBV11-2 and TRBJ2-1; D gene unclear. V lost 1 base and J 0 bases, leaving 10 bases between the germline ends. Germline V gene sequence: CDR1 SGHAT, CDR2 FQNNGV. This CDR3 is built from 16 residues. Written as DNA, the CDR3 is TGTGCCAGCAGCTTAGTTGGTCGGAGCTCCTACAATGAGCAGTTCTTC. Amino acids: CASSLVGRSSYNEQFF.

This clone was counted a single time. The rearrangement links TRBV7-8 to TRBJ1-2; the match to TRBD1 covers 12 bases. This CDR3 spans 19 amino acids. Germline trimming cut 2 bases from V and 4 bases from J; bases unmatched to any gene: 14. CDR1 SGHVS and CDR2 FQNEAQ come from the germline V gene. CDR3 region: CASSLFDGTGGALSYGYTF. The DNA for the CDR3 is TGTGCCAGCAGCTTATTCGATGGGACAGGGGGCGCTTTGTCCTATGGCTACACCTTC.